This entry features one TCR beta chain sequence. CDR3 length: 13 amino acids. V lost 4 bases, J lost 4 bases, and 9 bases lay in between. From germline, CDR1 is SGHNT and CDR2 YYREEE (reference sequence). Blood sampling took place at baseline, cycle 4 day 1, and cycle 7 day 1. This sample was included in a study of OX40 agonist ivuxolimab in advanced cancers. Study overall: Intravenous ivuxolimab at 0.01 to 10 mg/kg was given to patients every 2 weeks. The dose-escalation cohort was roughly 83% male, with a mean age of about 60 years, ranging about 20 to 79.

Assay: immunoSEQ multiplex PCR; the TCRdb copy retains only in-frame clones and omits some. This table holds tens of thousands of clones, roughly 80% found once. The specimen was CD4+ or CD8+ T cells sorted from blood, collected in a trial of the OX40 agonist ivuxolimab. The rearrangement links TRBV5-4 to TRBJ2-1; the D call may be TRBD1 or TRBD2 (5 bases each). The receptor was isolated from an adult with an advanced solid tumor such as melanoma, head and neck, liver or kidney cancer. The CDR3 loop is CASSRDQYNEQFF. The CDR3 DNA reads TGTGCCAGCAGCCGGGACCAGTACAATGAGCAGTTCTTC.